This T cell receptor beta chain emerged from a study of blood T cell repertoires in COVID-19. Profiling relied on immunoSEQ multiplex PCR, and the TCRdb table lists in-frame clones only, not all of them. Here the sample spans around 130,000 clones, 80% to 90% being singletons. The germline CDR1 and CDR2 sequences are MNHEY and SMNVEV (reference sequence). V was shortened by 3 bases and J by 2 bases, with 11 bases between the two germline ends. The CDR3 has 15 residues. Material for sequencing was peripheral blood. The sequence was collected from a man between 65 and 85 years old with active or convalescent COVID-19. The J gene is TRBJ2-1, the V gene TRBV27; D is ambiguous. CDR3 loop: CASSFMGQAYNEQFF. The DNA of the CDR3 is TGTGCCAGCAGTTTTATGGGTCAGGCCTACAATGAGCAGTTCTTC.